The 27 T cell receptor beta chains reported below all come from one sample, sequenced in a study of glioma-infiltrating T cells. Amplification of TCR alpha and beta CDR3 regions from RNA used iRepertoire nested multiplex PCR. In TCRdb, the multiplex PCR reads were re-called with MiXCR into one record per CDR3 protein. The table has around 150,000 distinct CDR3 sequences, around 42% seen once; the top ten hold over 15%. Sequenced input: glioma tissue, nonneoplastic brain tissue, or PBMCs (not recorded which). Receptor source: a human donor with low-grade glioma or glioblastoma, undergoing nonglioma brain surgery, or in good health (not recorded which).

The rearrangement links TRBV6-1 to TRBJ2-3, with 7 nucleotides matching TRBD1. CDR1 and CDR2 from the germline V gene are MNHNS and SASEGT. V shed 7 bases and J 0 bases; nucleotides not matched to a gene: 10. This CDR3 has 16 residues. CDR3 loop: CASTPTWDRSTDTQYF. Written as DNA, the CDR3 is TGTGCCAGCACCCCTACTTGGGACAGAAGCACAGATACGCAGTATTTT.

CDR3 coding DNA: TGCAGTGCTCGAGGACTAGCTCCCCACGAGCAGTACTTC. Its protein is CSARGLAPHEQYF. This chain joins TRBV20-1 and TRBJ2-7, with 8 bases matching TRBD2. Germline CDR1 DFQATT, CDR2 SNEGSKA (reference sequence). The CDR3 consists of 13 residues. V lost 5 bases and J lost 5; bases outside the gene matches: 8.

This chain connects TRBV7-6 to TRBJ2-1; tentatively, D is TRBD1 (6 bases). This CDR3 is built from 13 residues. V lost 4 bases to trimming and J lost 9 bases, with 13 bases between them. Germline CDR1 and CDR2: SGHVS and FNYEAQ. CDR3 nucleotides: TGTGCCAGCAGCTCCCAGGGGATGGGTGAGCAGTTCTTC. Translating gives CASSSQGMGEQFF.

The chain links TRBV7-2 to TRBJ2-1; 8 bases are a match to TRBD2. CDR1 is SGHTA, CDR2 FQGNSA, per germline. This CDR3 region has 14 residues. With V trimmed by 5 bases and J by 8 bases, 8 bases remained unmatched. The CDR3 is CASSKGLEYDEQFF. The CDR3 DNA follows: TGTGCCAGCAGCAAGGGACTAGAATACGATGAGCAGTTCTTC.

CDR3 sequence reads: CASSWTGQETQYF. CDR3 bases: TGTGCCAGCAGCTGGACAGGGCAGGAGACCCAGTACTTC. The rearrangement links TRBV7-2 to TRBJ2-5; 8 bases are shared with TRBD1. V was pared by 4 bases and J by 5 bases, with 3 bases of the junction left unmatched. Germline V lookup: CDR1 SGHTA, CDR2 FQGNSA. The CDR3 has 13 residues.

The rearrangement joins TRBV7-6 to TRBJ2-3, with a possible D match to TRBD1 (6 bases). V was cut by 1 base and J by 5 bases, with 13 bases left in between. From germline, CDR1 is SGHVS and CDR2 FNYEAQ. The CDR3 has 15 amino acids. CDR3 DNA sequence: TGTGCCAGCAGCTTAGGTCAGGTCAGGGGAGATACGCAGTATTTT. Translated: CASSLGQVRGDTQYF. The full variable domain, completed using reference TRBV7-6 and TRBJ2-3, is GAGVSQSPRYKVTKRGQDVALRCDPISGHVSLYWYRQALGQGPEFLTYFNYEAQQDKSGLPNDRFSAERPEGSISTLTIQRTEQRDSAMYRCASSLGQVRGDTQYFGPGTRLTVL.

This clonotype was observed a few times. This chain links TRBV7-2 with TRBJ2-5; tentative D call: TRBD2 (5 bases). Between the trimmed V and J ends, which lost 5 bases and 2 bases, there was a span of 9 bases. The CDR3 is 13 residues long. Germline lookup yields CDR1 SGHTA and CDR2 FQGNSA. The CDR3 is CASSVSGQETQYF. The CDR3 DNA sequence: TGTGCCAGCAGCGTAAGCGGACAAGAGACCCAGTACTTC. The whole variable domain, remainder taken from reference TRBV7-2 and TRBJ2-5, is GAGVSQSPSNKVTEKGKDVELRCDPISGHTALYWYRQSLGQGLEFLIYFQGNSAPDKSGLPSDRFSAERTGGSVSTLTIQRTQQEDSAVYLCASSVSGQETQYFGPGTRLLVL.

V and J are TRBV6-1 and TRBJ1-2, with TRBD1 matching over 7 bases. This CDR3 has 15 amino acids. V lost 6 bases to trimming and J lost 8 bases; unmatched junction nucleotides: 15. Per germline, CDR1 MNHNS and CDR2 SASEGT. Here the CDR3 DNA reads TGTGCCAGCAGCTGTCGGCGGGAGACAGGGTCGGGCTACACCTTC. Protein: CASSCRRETGSGYTF.

In its sample, this clonotype was seen a few times. The J gene is TRBJ2-7, the V gene TRBV19, with D possibly TRBD2 on 6 matching bases. The CDR3 contains 16 residues. The V end was cut by 5 bases, the J end by 2 bases, with 19 bases between. In germline, CDR1 is LNHDA, CDR2 SQIVND (reference sequence). The CDR3 region is CASSRVRGRTTYEQYF. DNA for the CDR3: TGTGCCAGTAGTCGGGTCCGAGGGAGGACGACCTACGAGCAGTACTTC.

A few counts support this clonotype. The chain joins TRBV6-2 or TRBV6-3 to TRBJ1-1; 7 nucleotides align to TRBD1. Germline CDR1 MNHEY, CDR2 SVGEGT. Germline trimming cut 2 bases from V and 4 bases from J; bases unmatched to any gene: 1. The CDR3 has 13 amino acids. The CDR3 spells CASSYRGPTEAFF. Written as DNA, the CDR3 is TGTGCCAGCAGTTACAGGGGGCCCACTGAAGCTTTCTTT.

The chain recombines TRBV12-3 or TRBV12-4 with TRBJ1-1; D ambiguous. Trimming removed 6 bases from V and 2 bases from J, with 13 bases in between. The length of the CDR3 is 14 residues. The CDR3 spells CASSNGEPNTEAFF. The CDR3, as DNA: TGTGCCAGCAGCAATGGGGAGCCAAACACTGAAGCTTTCTTT.

The chain joins TRBV20-1 to TRBJ1-2, with 7 bases lining up with TRBD1. CDR1 and CDR2 from the germline V gene are DFQATT and SNEGSKA (reference sequence). Losses at the gene ends were 5 bases for V and 4 bases for J; bases not matched to a gene: 4. This CDR3 contains 12 residues. CDR3 coding DNA: TGCAGTGCTCCGACAGGGATCTATGGCTACACCTTC. This encodes CSAPTGIYGYTF.

V is TRBV7-6 and J is TRBJ2-5; 7 nucleotides agree with TRBD2. The CDR3 contains 13 residues. Germline loops: CDR1 SGHVS, CDR2 FNYEAQ. The V gene end was trimmed by 5 bases and the J gene end by 6 bases; junction bases not matched to a gene: 6. The CDR3 is CASSAERGQTQYF. CDR3 nucleotide sequence: TGTGCCAGCAGCGCCGAGCGGGGTCAGACCCAGTACTTC.

This clonotype was detected only a few times. The rearrangement links TRBV7-2 to TRBJ2-3; D is undetermined. Germline V gene data show CDR1 as SGHTA and CDR2 as FQGNSA. CDR3 length equals 15 residues. Trimming left V 0 bases short and J 6 bases short, with 13 bases between. The CDR3 is CASSLALSRGDTQYF. The CDR3 nucleotides are TGTGCCAGCAGCTTAGCGCTTAGCCGTGGCGATACGCAGTATTTT.

The chain has TRBV20-1 and TRBJ2-3; 9 nucleotides align to TRBD2. V lost 0 bases and J lost 0; bases outside the gene matches: 13. CDR3 length equals 19 residues. The germline gives CDR1 DFQATT, CDR2 SNEGSKA (reference sequence). The CDR3: CSARDIRAGGTASTDTQYF. CDR3 DNA sequence: TGCAGTGCTAGAGATATTCGGGCGGGGGGGACCGCTAGCACAGATACGCAGTATTTT.

V is TRBV6-1 and J is TRBJ2-1; 15 bases match TRBD2. V gave up 6 bases and J gave up 7 bases; unmatched junction bases: 1. This CDR3 has 14 residues. CDR1 is MNHNS, CDR2 SASEGT, per germline. This chain's CDR3 is CASRGLAGGNEQFF. CDR3 nucleotide sequence: TGTGCCAGCAGGGGACTAGCGGGAGGAAATGAGCAGTTCTTC.

The V and J genes are TRBV20-1 and TRBJ2-7; D is possibly TRBD1 (8 bases). The CDR3 length is 13 residues. V lost 5 bases and J 3 bases, leaving 14 bases between the germline ends. Germline CDR1 DFQATT, CDR2 SNEGSKA (reference sequence). The CDR3: CSAQGAGVYEQYF. The CDR3 DNA follows: TGCAGTGCTCAGGGGGCGGGGGTCTACGAGCAGTACTTC.

The chain couples TRBV29-1 to TRBJ2-5; 7 bases are shared with TRBD1. The CDR3 contains 11 residues. Trimming took 7 bases from V and 3 from J; bases not matched to a gene: 2. CDR1 is SQVTM, CDR2 ANQGSEA, per germline. In DNA form, the CDR3 reads TGCAGCGATACAGGGGAAGAGACCCAGTACTTC. Encoded protein: CSDTGEETQYF.

Comments on this clonotype: An end of the junction does not agree with germline; a read error may underlie this. The gene calls are TRBV6-2 or TRBV6-3 and TRBJ2-7, with D unresolved. Germline V gene lookup returns CDR1 MNHEY and CDR2 SVGEGT. The CDR3 contains 14 residues. CDR3 region: CARSYRTDSREQYF. The CDR3 bases are TGTGCCAGGAGTTACCGGACGGATTCCCGGGAGCAGTACTTC.

The V and J genes are TRBV28 and TRBJ2-7; 7 nucleotides match TRBD1. V shed 10 bases and J 3 bases; nucleotides not matched to a gene: 9. The germline V gene has CDR1 MDHEN and CDR2 SYDVKM. This CDR3 region has 13 residues. CDR3 DNA sequence: TGTGCCATCTCAAGACAGGGTCTCTACGAGCAGTACTTC. It encodes CAISRQGLYEQYF.

Details on this clonotype: This may be a read error: a much more frequent sequence differs by one nucleotide. The chain has TRBV28 and TRBJ2-5; TRBD1 might be the D (5 bases). Trimming shortened V by 5 bases and J by 2 bases, and 12 bases separated the two germline ends. The CDR3 totals 14 residues. Germline V gene lookup returns CDR1 MDHEN and CDR2 SYDVKM. The CDR3 DNA reads TGTGCCAGCAGTACCGACAGTACTCAAGAGACCCAGTACTTC. It translates to CASSTDSTQETQYF.

V gene TRBV7-2 combines with J gene TRBJ1-3; D call uncertain. Trimming took 3 bases from V and 4 from J, leaving 13 bases between them. The CDR3 has 15 residues. The germline V gene encodes CDR1 SGHTA and CDR2 FQGNSA. The CDR3 sequence is CASSLDLARGNTIYF. CDR3 in DNA: TGTGCCAGCAGCTTGGACTTAGCAAGGGGAAACACCATATATTTT.

In its sample, this clonotype was seen once. The rearrangement uses TRBV12-3 or TRBV12-4 and TRBJ1-2, with TRBD1 as a possible D gene (5 bases). V lost 3 bases and J 6 bases, leaving 11 bases between the germline ends. CDR3 size: 13 residues. The CDR3 protein is CASSFGGLDGYTF. In DNA, the CDR3 is TGTGCCAGCAGTTTTGGGGGTCTGGATGGCTACACCTTC.

This clonotype appeared many times. The chain employs TRBV6-1 and TRBJ1-5, with 7 bases lining up with TRBD1. CDR3 length: 13 amino acids. V dropped 8 bases and J dropped 2; count of bases not matched to a gene: 3. Germline values: CDR1 MNHNS, CDR2 SASEGT. The CDR3 DNA follows: TGTGCCAGCGGGGACAGTGGCAATCAGCCCCAGCATTTT. Its protein is CASGDSGNQPQHF.

Concerning this clonotype: At one end the junction does not follow the germline gene, possibly because of a read error. The rearrangement uses TRBV25-1 and TRBJ1-6; 9 bases fit TRBD1. The CDR3 contains 15 residues. Looked up from germline, CDR1 is MGHDK and CDR2 is SYGVNS. The CDR3: CASSPGQGRGSPLNF. As DNA, the CDR3 is TGTGCCAGCAGTCCGGGACAGGGACGGGGTTCACCCCTCAACTTT.

This clonotype appeared a single time. V is TRBV5-6 and J is TRBJ2-3; D unresolved. This CDR3 contains 15 residues. Germline CDR1 reads SGHDT; CDR2 reads YYEEEE. V was cut by 3 bases and J by 3 bases, with 14 bases left in between. CDR3 sequence (DNA): TGTGCCAGCAGCTCGGAAAAGAGACGGACAGATACGCAGTATTTT. It translates to CASSSEKRRTDTQYF.

Concerning this clonotype: A much larger clone is a single base away; this may be a read error. The genes are TRBV20-1 and TRBJ2-1; 12 bases line up with TRBD2. The CDR3 is 14 amino acids. J lost 10 bases, V lost 6 bases, and 10 bases had no gene match. Looked up from germline, CDR1 is DFQATT and CDR2 is SNEGSKA (reference sequence). The CDR3 reads CSASRTSGIDEQFF. In DNA form, the CDR3 reads TGCAGTGCATCCCGGACTAGCGGGATCGACGAGCAGTTCTTC.